Below, 21 T cell receptor beta chains from the same sample are listed, as sequenced in a study of shared clonotypes between healthy human individuals. Here immunoSEQ multiplex PCR was the method, and the copy in TCRdb shows in-frame clones only, minus some. The profile shows roughly 2,300,000 clones, 85% to 95% of them singletons. The sample taken for sequencing was naive CD4+ T cells from PBMCs. Subset reported: CD45RA+ positively selected. Receptors were obtained from a man younger than 30 in good health. Some clones in this sample may be carry-over from other donors' samples.

The rearrangement links TRBV28 to TRBJ2-1, with D perhaps assigned TRBD1 or TRBD2 (5 bases each). Germline lookup yields CDR1 MDHEN and CDR2 SYDVKM. This CDR3 has 14 amino acids. Trimming shortened V by 4 bases and J by 6 bases, and 13 bases separated the two germline ends. The CDR3 loop reads CASSSTRGGNEQFF. The CDR3 DNA reads TGTGCCAGCAGTTCAACCCGGGGCGGCAATGAGCAGTTCTTC.

This sequence joins TRBV7-8 and TRBJ2-3; weak D call: TRBD2 (5 bases). This CDR3 spans 14 amino acids. V was shortened by 0 bases and J by 3 bases, with 7 bases between the two germline ends. The germline V gene encodes CDR1 SGHVS and CDR2 FQNEAQ. CDR3 in amino acids: CASSLAEATDTQYF. For the CDR3, the DNA is TGTGCCAGCAGCTTAGCGGAGGCTACAGATACGCAGTATTTT. Using reference TRBV7-8 and TRBJ2-3 for the parts outside the CDR3, the full variable domain is GAGVSQSPRYKVAKRGQDVALRCDPISGHVSLFWYQQALGQGPEFLTYFQNEAQLDKSGLPSDRFFAERPEGSVSTLKIQRTQQEDSAVYLCASSLAEATDTQYFGPGTRLTVL.

This chain uses TRBV7-8 with TRBJ1-4; 9 bases map to TRBD1. Germline V lookup: CDR1 SGHVS, CDR2 FQNEAQ. Trimming at V came to 3 bases and at J to 8 bases, leaving 10 bases not matched to a gene. The CDR3 is 16 residues long. CDR3 nucleotides: TGTGCCAGCAGCTTCCTCCCCGGGACAGGGAGAGAAAAACTGTTTTTT. Its translation: CASSFLPGTGREKLFF.

The CDR3 bases are TGTGCCAGCAGCTTGGGCCCAGGAGGTGAGCAGTTCTTC. Translating it yields CASSLGPGGEQFF. V usage is TRBV7-9 and J usage is TRBJ2-1, with D possibly TRBD2 on 5 matching bases. The length of the CDR3 is 13 residues. Germline V lookup: CDR1 SEHNR, CDR2 FQNEAQ (reference sequence). V lost 3 bases, J lost 9 bases, and 12 bases lay in between.

The V gene is TRBV5-4, the J gene TRBJ1-3, with D possibly being TRBD1 (6 bases). CDR3 size: 17 residues. V was pared by 0 bases and J by 0 bases, with 13 bases between. Germline CDR1 and CDR2: SGHNT and YYREEE (reference sequence). The CDR3 loop reads CASSLGGTGRSGNTIYF. CDR3 sequence (DNA): TGTGCCAGCAGCTTGGGAGGAACAGGGCGCTCTGGAAACACCATATATTTT. Drawing the rest from reference TRBV5-4 and TRBJ1-3, the complete variable domain is ETGVTQSPTHLIKTRGQQVTLRCSSQSGHNTVSWYQQALGQGPQFIFQYYREEENGRGNFPPRFSGLQFPNYSSELNVNALELDDSALYLCASSLGGTGRSGNTIYFGEGSWLTVV.

The rearrangement links TRBV6-1 to TRBJ1-5; D ambiguous. V was clipped by 5 bases and J by 9 bases, with 11 bases between them. Germline values: CDR1 MNHNS, CDR2 SASEGT. The CDR3 contains 12 residues. CDR3 nucleotide sequence: TGTGCCAGCAGTCTTATTCGGTTGCCCCAGCATTTT. Amino acids: CASSLIRLPQHF.

This chain connects TRBV10-2 to TRBJ2-2; tentatively, D is TRBD2 (7 bases). V shed 8 bases and J shed 8 bases, with 27 bases lying between them. CDR1 is WSHSY and CDR2 is SAAADI in the germline V gene. The CDR3 totals 17 residues. DNA for the CDR3: TGCGCCAGCTCGGTATCGCCCGGGGGGCGTCGGTGGGGGGAGCTGTTTTTT. Amino acids: CASSVSPGGRRWGELFF.

The count of this clone is one. The chain recombines TRBV5-1 with TRBJ2-5, with D uncertain. V dropped 5 bases and J dropped 2 bases, with 16 bases sitting between them. CDR1 is SGHRS and CDR2 is YFSETQ in the germline V gene. CDR3 length: 15 amino acids. The CDR3 sequence is CASSLARMAQETQYF. The CDR3, as DNA: TGCGCCAGCAGTCTGGCCAGAATGGCACAAGAGACCCAGTACTTC.

CDR3 sequence reads: CASSLSHHRNTGELFF. DNA of the CDR3: TGTGCCAGCAGTTTATCGCACCACCGGAACACCGGGGAGCTGTTTTTT. This chain connects TRBV27 to TRBJ2-2, with no clear D. V was clipped by 0 bases and J by 1 base, with 9 bases between them. Germline V CDR1 and CDR2: MNHEY, SMNVEV (reference sequence). The CDR3 totals 16 residues.

This sequence joins TRBV11-3 and TRBJ2-1; a possible D gene is TRBD1 (7 bases). The V gene's germline CDR1 is SGHNT and CDR2 YENEEA. The CDR3 totals 15 residues. Trimming removed 3 bases at V and 6 bases at J, with 15 bases between. The CDR3: CASSFRGQGGNEQFF. CDR3 DNA: TGTGCCAGCAGCTTCCGGGGGCAGGGGGGCAATGAGCAGTTCTTC. Full variable domain (remainder filled in from reference TRBV11-3 and TRBJ2-1): EAGVVQSPRYKIIEKKQPVAFWCNPISGHNTLYWYLQNLGQGPELLIRYENEEAVDDSQLPKDRFSAERLKGVDSTLKIQPAELGDSAVYLCASSFRGQGGNEQFFGPGTRLTVL.

The chain is built from TRBV28 and TRBJ1-3; D is unresolved. The germline gives CDR1 MDHEN, CDR2 SYDVKM. CDR3 length equals 17 residues. V lost 3 bases and J lost 0, with 15 bases in between. CDR3 nucleotide sequence: TGTGCCAGCAGTTTTAATTCTCGCCGGAGCTCTGGAAACACCATATATTTT. Its translation: CASSFNSRRSSGNTIYF.

This chain joins TRBV6-1 and TRBJ2-7; 7 bases map to TRBD1. CDR3 length equals 14 residues. The V segment lost 7 bases and the J segment 2 bases; nucleotides outside the gene matches: 8. Germline V gives CDR1 MNHNS, CDR2 SASEGT. The CDR3 DNA follows: TGTGCCAGCATTCCGGGACAGTCAACCTACGAGCAGTACTTC. Its protein product is CASIPGQSTYEQYF.

This clone was seen once. V gene TRBV4-3 combines with J gene TRBJ2-3; TRBD1 aligns across 8 bases. Germline-derived CDR1 and CDR2 are LGHNA and YSLEER. V was pared by 4 bases and J by 0 bases, with 21 bases of the junction left unmatched. This CDR3 is 21 amino acids long. CDR3 coding DNA: TGCGCCAGCAGCCGCAAACAGAGGGGTTTACCAGGGGGCAGGAGCACAGATACGCAGTATTTT. Its translation is CASSRKQRGLPGGRSTDTQYF.

The chain is built from TRBV19 and TRBJ1-2; 9 nucleotides agree with TRBD1. J was trimmed by 7 bases and V by 6 bases; bases with no gene match: 9. Germline CDR1 reads LNHDA; CDR2 reads SQIVND (reference sequence). CDR3 length: 14 residues. CDR3 nucleotides: TGTGCCAGTAGAAGGACAGGGGAGGTCTCTGGCTACACCTTC. Its translation: CASRRTGEVSGYTF.

DNA for the CDR3: TGCGCCAGCACCGACAGGATCTCTGGAAACACCATATATTTT. It is translated as CASTDRISGNTIYF. The rearrangement uses TRBV5-1 and TRBJ1-3; D may be TRBD1 (6 bases). Trimming removed 6 bases from V and 0 bases from J, with 10 bases in between. The V gene's germline CDR1 is SGHRS and CDR2 YFSETQ. CDR3 length: 14 amino acids. Complete variable domain (other parts from reference TRBV5-1 and TRBJ1-3): KAGVTQTPRYLIKTRGQQVTLSCSPISGHRSVSWYQQTPGQGLQFLFEYFSETQRNKGNFPGRFSGRQFSNSRSEMNVSTLELGDSALYLCASTDRISGNTIYFGEGSWLTVV.

This chain links TRBV10-3 with TRBJ2-1, with 8 bases aligning to TRBD1. The CDR3 loop spans 17 amino acids. V shed 0 bases, J shed 6 bases, and the junction held 10 bases outside the gene matches. Germline V CDR1 and CDR2: ENHRY, SYGVKD. CDR3 bases: TGTGCCATCAGTGAGTCGACAGGGGAGAAAATTGGCAATGAGCAGTTCTTC. Translation gives CAISESTGEKIGNEQFF.

The chain recombines TRBV25-1 with TRBJ2-1, with a possible D match to TRBD2 (6 bases). The CDR3 runs to 17 residues. Germline loops: CDR1 MGHDK, CDR2 SYGVNS. V was pared by 9 bases and J by 7 bases, with 28 bases between. The DNA of the CDR3 is TGTGCCAGTCACGGGAGTTCAGCCACCTCGGGAGTAAATGAGCAGTTCTTC. This gives the protein CASHGSSATSGVNEQFF.

This clone was observed once. The gene calls are TRBV5-1 and TRBJ2-1, with 10 nucleotides matching TRBD2. The V gene end was trimmed by 4 bases and the J gene end by 7 bases; junction bases not matched to a gene: 11. CDR1 and CDR2 (germline): SGHRS, YFSETQ. The CDR3 contains 16 residues. CDR3 sequence (DNA): TGCGCCAGCAGCCCGATCGGCCTAGCGGGAGCGAATGAGCAGTTCTTC. Protein sequence: CASSPIGLAGANEQFF.

V and J are TRBV5-1 and TRBJ2-1; TRBD2 agrees at 11 bases. This CDR3 spans 16 amino acids. Looked up from germline, CDR1 is SGHRS and CDR2 is YFSETQ. The junction had 7 bases not matched to a gene; V was cut back by 4 bases and J by 4 bases. CDR3 nucleotides: TGCGCCAGCAGCCCAACCCTAGCGGGGGGTTACAATGAGCAGTTCTTC. As protein: CASSPTLAGGYNEQFF.

CDR3 nucleotides: TGTGCCAGCAGTCCGGGACTAGACATACACCAAGAGACCCAGTACTTC. Translating gives CASSPGLDIHQETQYF. The chain couples TRBV27 to TRBJ2-5, with TRBD2 matching over 8 bases. The length of the CDR3 is 16 residues. Germline CDR1 is MNHEY and CDR2 is SMNVEV (reference sequence). V lost 5 bases to trimming and J lost 0 bases; unmatched junction nucleotides: 8.

The V call is TRBV7-3, the J call TRBJ2-1, with TRBD2 matching over 8 bases. The V segment lost 0 bases and the J segment 7 bases; nucleotides outside the gene matches: 8. The CDR3 has 16 amino acids. CDR1 and CDR2 from the germline V gene are SGHTA and FQGTGA. DNA of the CDR3: TGTGCCAGCAGCTTAACATCGAGCGGGAGAACTAATGAGCAGTTCTTC. Its protein is CASSLTSSGRTNEQFF.